One and the same sample provided the 23 T cell receptor beta chains below, sequenced in a study of beta chain features in type 1 diabetes (dated by TCRdb to between 2017 and 2018). Here is what the overall study found, with its caveats: In all four CD4+ subsets, TCRB CDR3 length was moderately but significantly shorter in type 1 diabetes patients.

To prepare the library, the immunoSEQ multiplex PCR assay was applied. The entire amount of isolated RNA was reverse transcribed using the High Capacity cDNA Reverse Transcription Kit, so the sequenced TCRB transcripts were expressed ones. TCRdb took this table from immuneACCESS and kept in-frame rearrangements with V and J called. Such tables lack part of the clones; where checked against another copy, unresolved V genes explain under half of the gap, and the rest is unexplained. The sample has a few hundred thousand clones on record, more than 11% of them singletons. The ten biggest clones cover roughly 0.019% of the sample. The antigens these receptors bind are not known. Sequences were obtained from naive CD4+ T cells from blood. The cell subset or site label, as the study defines it: true naive CD4+ T cells. The receptors were sampled from a man under 40 with type 1 diabetes.

The sample holds a few counts of this clone. The CDR3 DNA follows: TGTGCCAGCAGCTTAGAATCAGGGCCGAACACTGAAGCTTTCTTT. Protein product: CASSLESGPNTEAFF. J is TRBJ1-1 and V is TRBV7-9; D is perhaps TRBD1 (5 bases). Germline CDR1 SEHNR, CDR2 FQNEAQ (reference sequence). The length of the CDR3 is 15 residues. V dropped 1 base and J dropped 1 base, with 10 bases sitting between them.

On this clone itself: Germline is not matched at one junction end, which may reflect a read error. J is TRBJ1-4 and V is TRBV2; 8 bases match TRBD1. The CDR3 is made up of 14 amino acids. Germline CDR1 and CDR2: SNHLY and FYNNEI. CDR3 DNA sequence: TGTGCCAGCAGCGAAGGACAGGGTGGCGAAAAACTGTTTTTT. This translates into CASSEGQGGEKLFF.

This clone was counted between two and nine times. J is TRBJ2-3 and V is TRBV7-2; D is unresolved. The V end lost 5 bases, the J end lost 1 base, and 10 bases lay between the germline ends. Germline V CDR1 and CDR2: SGHTA, FQGNSA. CDR3 length: 14 residues. This CDR3 reads CASSPRRGTDTQYF. In DNA, the CDR3 is TGTGCCAGCAGCCCCCGACGGGGCACAGATACGCAGTATTTT.

The CDR3: CASSLVWGEGYNEQFF. In DNA, the CDR3 is TGTGCCAGCAGCTTAGTATGGGGGGAAGGCTACAATGAGCAGTTCTTC. This sequence joins TRBV7-2 and TRBJ2-1; D possibly corresponds to TRBD2 (6 bases). The CDR3 is made up of 16 amino acids. CDR1 and CDR2 (germline): SGHTA, FQGNSA. Trimming stripped 1 base from V and 3 bases from J, with 13 bases between.

This clone was detected a few times. In nucleotides, the CDR3 is TGTGCCAGCAGCCAAGGGAGGGGACTAAATCCTCAGACCCAGTACTTC. Protein: CASSQGRGLNPQTQYF. This chain uses TRBV7-6 with TRBJ2-5; 7 bases map to TRBD2. The CDR3 contains 16 residues. CDR1 and CDR2 from the germline V gene are SGHVS and FNYEAQ. V trimming: 5 bases; J trimming: 6 bases; junction bases outside the gene matches: 15.

The chain recombines TRBV7-2 with TRBJ2-7, with 7 bases matching TRBD1. Germline CDR1 reads SGHTA; CDR2 reads FQGNSA. This CDR3 is built from 13 residues. Trimming cost V 5 bases and J 4 bases; bases outside gene matches: 5. The CDR3 spells CASSGSTGYEQYF. The DNA of the CDR3 is TGTGCCAGCAGCGGGTCGACAGGGTACGAGCAGTACTTC.

This clone was seen a single time. The chain carries TRBV5-1 and TRBJ2-7; 8 bases fit TRBD1. Per germline, CDR1 SGHRS and CDR2 YFSETQ. J lost 0 bases, V lost 3 bases, and 8 bases had no gene match. This CDR3 is built from 16 residues. CDR3 bases: TGCGCCAGCAGCTCCTGGACAGGGCCGAGCTCCTACGAGCAGTACTTC. Translated: CASSSWTGPSSYEQYF.

This clone was found a few times. The sample contains more than one DNA sequence encoding this CDR3. The rearrangement uses TRBV5-4 and TRBJ2-5; 11 bases fit TRBD2. In germline, CDR1 is SGHNT, CDR2 YYREEE (reference sequence). The CDR3 is 15 residues long. Germline trimming cut 0 bases from V and 3 bases from J; bases unmatched to any gene: 1. The CDR3 DNA reads TGTGCCAGCAGCTTGGGGGGACTAGCGGAAGAGACCCAGTACTTC. Translated: CASSLGGLAEETQYF.

This clone has a single count. The chain couples TRBV5-1 to TRBJ1-5, with TRBD1 matching over 12 bases. The CDR3 totals 15 residues. V lost 0 bases, J lost 6 bases, and 1 base stayed unmatched. Germline V lookup: CDR1 SGHRS, CDR2 YFSETQ. The CDR3 reads CASSLEGQGAQPQHF. In nucleotides, the CDR3 is TGCGCCAGCAGCTTGGAGGGACAGGGGGCTCAGCCCCAGCATTTT. The complete variable domain, with remaining parts taken from reference TRBV5-1 and TRBJ1-5, reads KAGVTQTPRYLIKTRGQQVTLSCSPISGHRSVSWYQQTPGQGLQFLFEYFSETQRNKGNFPGRFSGRQFSNSRSEMNVSTLELGDSALYLCASSLEGQGAQPQHFGDGTRLSIL.

CDR3 region: CSVDRDRNQPQHF. As DNA, the CDR3 is TGCAGCGTTGACCGGGACAGGAATCAGCCCCAGCATTTT. The V gene is TRBV29-1, the J gene TRBJ1-5; 8 bases match TRBD1. V trimming: 3 bases; J trimming: 4 bases; junction bases outside the gene matches: 2. The length of the CDR3 is 13 residues. Germline lookup yields CDR1 SQVTM and CDR2 ANQGSEA.

This clone has only a few counts. V and J are TRBV5-1 and TRBJ2-1; D perhaps matches TRBD2 (5 bases). V was trimmed by 4 bases and J by 0 bases, leaving 11 bases between them. Germline V gene data show CDR1 as SGHRS and CDR2 as YFSETQ. The CDR3 covers 15 residues. The CDR3 protein is CASSPSTSSYNEQFF. DNA of the CDR3: TGCGCCAGCAGCCCTAGCACCAGCTCCTACAATGAGCAGTTCTTC.

This clone was seen more than once but under ten times. Other DNA sequences in this sample translate to the same CDR3. The CDR3 loop is CASSLGTGWETQYF. In DNA form, the CDR3 reads TGTGCCAGCAGCTTGGGGACAGGGTGGGAGACCCAGTACTTC. The V gene is TRBV7-2, the J gene TRBJ2-5, with TRBD1 matching over 9 bases. Germline values: CDR1 SGHTA, CDR2 FQGNSA. V was pared by 3 bases and J by 5 bases, with 4 bases of the junction left unmatched. The CDR3 is 14 residues long.

This clone has just a few counts. The chain has TRBV25-1 and TRBJ2-5; D gene unclear. In germline, CDR1 is MGHDK, CDR2 SYGVNS. The CDR3 is 14 amino acids. The germline V and J ends were trimmed by 2 bases and 5 bases, with 12 bases remaining between them. The CDR3 DNA reads TGTGCCAGCAGTGAAACGGTGGAGTCGGAGACCCAGTACTTC. Translated, it gives CASSETVESETQYF.

This clone was seen a few times. V gene TRBV5-1 combines with J gene TRBJ2-5; the match to TRBD2 covers 8 bases. V shed 0 bases and J 2 bases; nucleotides not matched to a gene: 6. Germline V gene lookup returns CDR1 SGHRS and CDR2 YFSETQ. CDR3 length: 16 residues. The DNA for the CDR3 is TGCGCCAGCAGCTTGGCCCCCACTAGCGGACAAGAGACCCAGTACTTC. Translated, it gives CASSLAPTSGQETQYF.

This clone was seen only a few times. This chain uses TRBV2 with TRBJ2-3, with D perhaps TRBD2 (6 bases). This CDR3 region has 13 residues. Germline V CDR1 and CDR2: SNHLY, FYNNEI. With 7 bases removed from V and 8 bases from J, the gap between germline ends came to 16 bases. This CDR3 is CASIGSGAGTQYF. CDR3 nucleotide sequence: TGTGCCAGCATAGGTAGCGGCGCCGGTACGCAGTATTTT.

This clone showed up just a few times. The chain joins TRBV10-3 to TRBJ1-2; D uncertain. This CDR3 comprises 13 residues. Germline CDR1 reads ENHRY; CDR2 reads SYGVKD. Trimming shortened V by 4 bases and J by 5 bases, and 11 bases separated the two germline ends. The CDR3 is CAISATAKYGYTF. CDR3 coding DNA: TGTGCCATCAGTGCAACAGCAAAATATGGCTACACCTTC.

This clone was counted only a few times. This sample includes further DNA sequences coding for the same CDR3. The rearrangement links TRBV29-1 to TRBJ1-1; the D is unclear. This CDR3 is built from 12 residues. The V and J ends lost 6 bases and 2 bases respectively, with 10 bases between them. Per germline, CDR1 SQVTM and CDR2 ANQGSEA. The CDR3 loop reads CSVLRGNTEAFF. The CDR3 DNA reads TGCAGCGTCCTGCGGGGAAACACTGAAGCTTTCTTT.

The chain links TRBV18 to TRBJ2-3, with 8 nucleotides matching TRBD2. This CDR3 is built from 16 residues. V lost 0 bases to trimming and J lost 2 bases; unmatched junction nucleotides: 4. Germline V gene sequence: CDR1 KGHSH, CDR2 LQKENI. The CDR3 spells CASSPPPGGATDTQYF. CDR3 nucleotide sequence: TGTGCCAGCTCACCACCGCCGGGGGGGGCCACAGATACGCAGTATTTT.

CDR3 protein: CASLGTGVVNEQFF. The CDR3 DNA sequence: TGTGCCAGTCTCGGGACAGGTGTAGTCAATGAGCAGTTCTTC. The chain is built from TRBV19 and TRBJ2-1; TRBD1 matches 8 bases. J was trimmed by 6 bases and V by 8 bases; bases with no gene match: 9. CDR1 is LNHDA, CDR2 SQIVND, per germline (reference sequence). This CDR3 is built from 14 residues.

The gene calls are TRBV7-9 and TRBJ1-1; 7 bases match TRBD1. The J segment lost 4 bases and the V segment lost 3 bases, leaving 5 bases of the junction unmatched. Germline V gene sequence: CDR1 SEHNR, CDR2 FQNEAQ (reference sequence). The CDR3 is 14 residues long. The CDR3 DNA reads as TGTGCCAGCAGCTTGACAGGGCTGGGCACTGAAGCTTTCTTT. Its translation: CASSLTGLGTEAFF.

This clone was seen a few times. The chain recombines TRBV2 with TRBJ1-6; the D gene is possibly TRBD1 (5 bases). V lost 6 bases and J lost 6, with 15 bases in between. The CDR3 is 15 residues long. CDR1 is SNHLY, CDR2 FYNNEI, per germline. This CDR3 reads CASRSQGGSNSPLHF. The CDR3 DNA reads as TGTGCCAGCAGGAGCCAGGGTGGAAGTAATTCACCCCTCCACTTT.

This clone has a handful of counts. The J gene is TRBJ1-3, the V gene TRBV7-9; no firm D call. The CDR3 covers 16 residues. V dropped 5 bases and J dropped 0 bases, with 14 bases sitting between them. Germline lookup yields CDR1 SEHNR and CDR2 FQNEAQ (reference sequence). CDR3 sequence (DNA): TGTGCCAGCAGCCCAGCAGTCCCTAGCTCTGGAAACACCATATATTTT. Translation: CASSPAVPSSGNTIYF.

This clone was detected a few times. The chain couples TRBV5-1 to TRBJ2-3; possibly TRBD2 for D (6 bases). V lost 2 bases to trimming and J lost 5 bases, with 18 bases between them. The CDR3 loop spans 16 amino acids. The germline CDR1 and CDR2 sequences are SGHRS and YFSETQ. The CDR3 nucleotides read TGCGCCAGCAGCTTTAGCGGCATAGCCTTGGTAGATACGCAGTATTTT. It yields the protein CASSFSGIALVDTQYF.